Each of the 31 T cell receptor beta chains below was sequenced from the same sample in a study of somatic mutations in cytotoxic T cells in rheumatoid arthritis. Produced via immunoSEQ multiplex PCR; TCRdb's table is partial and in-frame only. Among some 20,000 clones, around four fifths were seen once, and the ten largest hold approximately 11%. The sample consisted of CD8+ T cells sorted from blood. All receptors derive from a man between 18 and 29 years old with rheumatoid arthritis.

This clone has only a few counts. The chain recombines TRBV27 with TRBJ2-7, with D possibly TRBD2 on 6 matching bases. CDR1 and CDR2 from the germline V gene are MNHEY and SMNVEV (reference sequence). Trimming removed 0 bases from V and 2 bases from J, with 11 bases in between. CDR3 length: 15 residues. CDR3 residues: CASSLSRGAAYEQYF. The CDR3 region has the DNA TGTGCCAGCAGTTTATCGCGCGGGGCAGCCTACGAGCAGTACTTC.

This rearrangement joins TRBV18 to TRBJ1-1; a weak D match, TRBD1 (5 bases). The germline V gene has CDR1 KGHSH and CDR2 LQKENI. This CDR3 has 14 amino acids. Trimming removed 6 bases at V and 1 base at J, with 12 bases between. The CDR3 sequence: CASSPGPKNTEAFF. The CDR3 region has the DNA TGTGCCAGCTCGCCGGGACCGAAGAACACTGAAGCTTTCTTT.

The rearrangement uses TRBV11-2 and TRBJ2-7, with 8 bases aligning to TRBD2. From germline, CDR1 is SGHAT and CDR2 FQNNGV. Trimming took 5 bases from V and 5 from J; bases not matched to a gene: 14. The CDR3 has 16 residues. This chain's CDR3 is CASSDQRGLVIHEQYF. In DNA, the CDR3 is TGTGCCAGCAGCGATCAAAGGGGACTAGTGATCCACGAGCAGTACTTC.

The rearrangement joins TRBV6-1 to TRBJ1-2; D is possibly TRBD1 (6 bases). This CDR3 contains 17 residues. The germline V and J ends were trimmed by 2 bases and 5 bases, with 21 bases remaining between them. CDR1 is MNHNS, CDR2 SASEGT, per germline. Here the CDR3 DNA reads TGTGCCAGCAGTGAATATGAGGGGGGCAGACATACTTATGGCTACACCTTC. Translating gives CASSEYEGGRHTYGYTF.

The CDR3, as DNA: TGCGCCAGCAGCCAAGAGGGGCAGGGAGTCTCTGGAAACACCATATATTTT. Its translation is CASSQEGQGVSGNTIYF. The genes are TRBV4-1 and TRBJ1-3; perhaps TRBD1 as D (5 bases). V lost 0 bases to trimming and J lost 0 bases, with 12 bases between them. The CDR3 contains 17 residues. Germline V CDR1 and CDR2: MGHRA, YSYEKL.

The CDR3 is CASSYLISGFEAFF. As DNA, the CDR3 is TGTGCCAGCAGTTACCTTATTTCGGGTTTTGAAGCTTTCTTT. The chain uses TRBV6-5 and TRBJ1-1; D is undetermined. Germline CDR1 and CDR2: MNHEY and SVGAGI. The CDR3 sequence is 14 residues long. The ends were cut back, 2 bases at V and 7 bases at J, with 14 bases in the middle.

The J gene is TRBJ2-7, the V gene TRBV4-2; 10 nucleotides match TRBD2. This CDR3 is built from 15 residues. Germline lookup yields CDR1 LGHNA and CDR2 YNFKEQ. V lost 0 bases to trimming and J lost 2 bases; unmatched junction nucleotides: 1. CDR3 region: CASSQEAGGPYEQYF. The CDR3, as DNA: TGTGCCAGCAGCCAAGAAGCGGGGGGGCCCTACGAGCAGTACTTC.

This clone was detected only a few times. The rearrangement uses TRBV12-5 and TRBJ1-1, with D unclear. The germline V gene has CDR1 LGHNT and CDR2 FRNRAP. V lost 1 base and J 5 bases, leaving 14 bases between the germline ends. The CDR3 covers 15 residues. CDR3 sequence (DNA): TGTGCTAGTGGTTTGGGATACGACGGAGGGACTGAAGCTTTCTTT. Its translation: CASGLGYDGGTEAFF.

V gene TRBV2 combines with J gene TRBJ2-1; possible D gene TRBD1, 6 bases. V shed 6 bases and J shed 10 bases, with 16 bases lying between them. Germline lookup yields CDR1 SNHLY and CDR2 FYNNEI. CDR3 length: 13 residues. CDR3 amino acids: CASRDSSLSEQFF. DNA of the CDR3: TGTGCCAGCAGGGACAGTTCTCTCAGCGAGCAGTTCTTC.

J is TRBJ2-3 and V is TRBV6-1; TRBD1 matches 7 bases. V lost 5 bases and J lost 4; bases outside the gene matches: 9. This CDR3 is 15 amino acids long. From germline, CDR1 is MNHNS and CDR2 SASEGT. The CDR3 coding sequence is TGTGCCAGCAGTCTGAGACAGGGTGGTGCAGATACGCAGTATTTT. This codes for CASSLRQGGADTQYF.

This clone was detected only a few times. CDR3 residues: CASSQVQGGTSPGEQFF. The CDR3 coding sequence is TGTGCCAGCAGCCAAGTTCAGGGGGGGACCTCTCCGGGTGAGCAGTTCTTC. The rearrangement uses TRBV4-2 and TRBJ2-1; tentatively, D is TRBD1 or TRBD2 (7 bases each). The CDR3 spans 17 residues. Germline CDR1 and CDR2: LGHNA and YNFKEQ. The germline V and J ends were trimmed by 1 base and 9 bases, with 22 bases remaining between them.

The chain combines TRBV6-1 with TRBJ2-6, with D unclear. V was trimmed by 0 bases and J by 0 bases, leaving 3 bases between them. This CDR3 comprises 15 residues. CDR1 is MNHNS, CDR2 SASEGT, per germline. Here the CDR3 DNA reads TGTGCCAGCAGTGAAGCGGGCTCTGGGGCCAACGTCCTGACTTTC. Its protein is CASSEAGSGANVLTF.

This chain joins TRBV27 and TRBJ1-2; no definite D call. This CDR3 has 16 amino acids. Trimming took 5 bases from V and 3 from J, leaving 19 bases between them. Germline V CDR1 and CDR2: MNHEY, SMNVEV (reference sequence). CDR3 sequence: CASSPAPRSPYYGYTF. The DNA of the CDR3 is TGTGCCAGCAGTCCTGCCCCCCGTTCACCTTACTATGGCTACACCTTC.

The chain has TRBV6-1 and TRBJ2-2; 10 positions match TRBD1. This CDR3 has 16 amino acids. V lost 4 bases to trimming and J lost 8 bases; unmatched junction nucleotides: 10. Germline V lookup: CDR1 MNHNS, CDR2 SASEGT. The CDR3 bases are TGTGCCAGCAGTGGCCGACAGGGGGCATCGCAGGGGGAGCTGTTTTTT. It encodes CASSGRQGASQGELFF.

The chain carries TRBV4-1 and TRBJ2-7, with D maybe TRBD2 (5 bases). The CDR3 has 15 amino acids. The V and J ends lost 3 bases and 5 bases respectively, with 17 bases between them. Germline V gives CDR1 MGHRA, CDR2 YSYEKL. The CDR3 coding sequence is TGCGCCAGCAGCCACGAGGAGGAGGTTATCGACGAGCAGTACTTC. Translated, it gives CASSHEEEVIDEQYF.

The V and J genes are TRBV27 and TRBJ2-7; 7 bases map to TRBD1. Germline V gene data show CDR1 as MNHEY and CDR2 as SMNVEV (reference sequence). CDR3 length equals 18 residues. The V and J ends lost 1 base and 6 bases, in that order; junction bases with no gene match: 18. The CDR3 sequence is CASSLLSSGQVPGGEQYF. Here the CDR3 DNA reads TGTGCCAGCAGTTTATTAAGCAGCGGACAGGTCCCGGGTGGCGAGCAGTACTTC.

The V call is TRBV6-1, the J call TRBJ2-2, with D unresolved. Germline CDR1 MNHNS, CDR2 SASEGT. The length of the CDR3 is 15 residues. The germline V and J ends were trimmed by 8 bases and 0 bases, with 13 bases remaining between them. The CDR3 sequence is CASSLGLANTGELFF. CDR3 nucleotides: TGTGCCAGCTCCTTAGGGTTGGCGAACACCGGGGAGCTGTTTTTT.

This CDR3 is CASSIDGSTGNTIYF. In nucleotides, the CDR3 is TGTGCCAGTAGTATAGATGGAAGCACGGGCAACACCATATATTTT. The V call is TRBV19, the J call TRBJ1-3; unclear D gene. The CDR3 covers 15 residues. CDR1 and CDR2 from the germline V gene are LNHDA and SQIVND (reference sequence). Trimming stripped 0 bases from V and 7 bases from J, with 13 bases between.

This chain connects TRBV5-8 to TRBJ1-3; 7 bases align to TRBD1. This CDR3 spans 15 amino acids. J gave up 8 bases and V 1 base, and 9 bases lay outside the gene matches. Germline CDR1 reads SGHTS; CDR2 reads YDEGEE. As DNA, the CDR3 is TGTGCCAGCAGCTTGTTCGACAGGGAGGTTGACACCATATATTTT. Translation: CASSLFDREVDTIYF. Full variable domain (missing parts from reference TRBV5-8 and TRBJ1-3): EAGVTQSPTHLIKTRGQQATLRCSPISGHTSVYWYQQALGLGLQFLLWYDEGEERNRGNFPPRFSGRQFPNYSSELNVNALELEDSALYLCASSLFDREVDTIYFGEGSWLTVV.

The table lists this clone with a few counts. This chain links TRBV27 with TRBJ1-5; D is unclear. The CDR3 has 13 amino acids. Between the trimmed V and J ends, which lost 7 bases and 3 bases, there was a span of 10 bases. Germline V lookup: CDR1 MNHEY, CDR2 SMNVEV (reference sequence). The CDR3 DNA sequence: TGTGCCAGCACAAGTCGGCCCAATCAGCCCCAGCATTTT. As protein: CASTSRPNQPQHF.

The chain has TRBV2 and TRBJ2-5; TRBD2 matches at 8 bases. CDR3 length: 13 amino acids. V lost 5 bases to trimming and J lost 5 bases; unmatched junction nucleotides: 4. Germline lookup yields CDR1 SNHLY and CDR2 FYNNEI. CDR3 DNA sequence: TGTGCCAGCAGTATAGCGGGGTGGGAGACCCAGTACTTC. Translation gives CASSIAGWETQYF.

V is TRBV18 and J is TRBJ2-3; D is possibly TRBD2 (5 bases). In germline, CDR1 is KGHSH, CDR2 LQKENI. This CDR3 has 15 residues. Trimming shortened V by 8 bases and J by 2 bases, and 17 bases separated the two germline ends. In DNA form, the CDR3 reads TGTGCCAGCCACACCGCCAGGACTTACACAGATACGCAGTATTTT. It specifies CASHTARTYTDTQYF.

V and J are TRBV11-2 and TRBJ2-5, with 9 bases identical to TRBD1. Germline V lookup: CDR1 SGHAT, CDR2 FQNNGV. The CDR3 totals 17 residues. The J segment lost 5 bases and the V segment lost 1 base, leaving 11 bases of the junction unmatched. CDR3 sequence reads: CASSLARGQGREETQYF. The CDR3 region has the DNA TGTGCCAGCAGCTTAGCCCGGGGACAGGGAAGAGAGGAGACCCAGTACTTC.

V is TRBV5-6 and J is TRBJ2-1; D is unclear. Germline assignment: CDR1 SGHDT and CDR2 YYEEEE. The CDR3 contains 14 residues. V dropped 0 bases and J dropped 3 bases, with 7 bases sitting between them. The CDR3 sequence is CASSLAANYNEQFF. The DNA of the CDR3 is TGTGCCAGCAGCTTGGCCGCTAACTACAATGAGCAGTTCTTC.

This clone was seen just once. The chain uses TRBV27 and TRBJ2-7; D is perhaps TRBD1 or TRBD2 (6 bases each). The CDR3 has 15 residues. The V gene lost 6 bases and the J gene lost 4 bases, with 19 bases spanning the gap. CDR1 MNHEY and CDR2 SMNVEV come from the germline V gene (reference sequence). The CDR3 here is CASRGLGQGIYEQYF. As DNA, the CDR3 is TGTGCCAGCAGGGGACTGGGGCAGGGGATTTACGAGCAGTACTTC.

The CDR3 nucleotides read TGTGCCAGCAGCCTGAGACAGGGAGACGGCGGGGAGCTGTTTTTT. This gives the protein CASSLRQGDGGELFF. J is TRBJ2-2 and V is TRBV4-2, with TRBD1 identical over 7 bases. Germline CDR1 is LGHNA and CDR2 is YNFKEQ. With V trimmed by 4 bases and J by 7 bases, 9 bases remained unmatched. CDR3 size: 15 residues.

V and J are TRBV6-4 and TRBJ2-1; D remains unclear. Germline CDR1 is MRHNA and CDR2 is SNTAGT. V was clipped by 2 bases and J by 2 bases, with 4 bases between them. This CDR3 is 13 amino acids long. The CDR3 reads CASSDDTYNEQFF. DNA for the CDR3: TGTGCCAGCAGTGACGACACCTACAATGAGCAGTTCTTC.

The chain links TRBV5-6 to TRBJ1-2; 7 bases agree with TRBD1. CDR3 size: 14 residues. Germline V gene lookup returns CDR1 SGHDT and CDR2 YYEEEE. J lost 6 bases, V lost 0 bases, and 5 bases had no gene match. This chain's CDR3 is CASSLGRGRDGYTF. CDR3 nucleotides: TGTGCCAGCAGCTTGGGCAGGGGGAGGGATGGCTACACCTTC.

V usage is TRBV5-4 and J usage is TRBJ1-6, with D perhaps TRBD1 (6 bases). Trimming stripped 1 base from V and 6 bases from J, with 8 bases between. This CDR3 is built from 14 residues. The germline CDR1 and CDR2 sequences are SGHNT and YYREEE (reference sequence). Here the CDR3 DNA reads TGTGCCAGCAGCTTGCTGGGGGCTAATTCACCCCTCCACTTT. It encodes CASSLLGANSPLHF. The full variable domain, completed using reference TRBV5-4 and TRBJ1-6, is ETGVTQSPTHLIKTRGQQVTLRCSSQSGHNTVSWYQQALGQGPQFIFQYYREEENGRGNFPPRFSGLQFPNYSSELNVNALELDDSALYLCASSLLGANSPLHFGNGTRLTVT.

The CDR3 nucleotides read TGTGCCAGCAGCCATTACTCCTGTTGCCACAATGAGCAGTTCTTC. Encoded protein: CASSHYSCCHNEQFF. This rearrangement joins TRBV7-3 to TRBJ2-1; D is uncertain. The CDR3 runs to 15 residues. V shed 5 bases and J shed 5 bases, with 16 bases lying between them. Germline CDR1 is SGHTA and CDR2 is FQGTGA. Based on the CDR3 plus reference TRBV7-3 and TRBJ2-1, the full variable domain is GAGVSQTPSNKVTEKGKYVELRCDPISGHTALYWYRQSLGQGPEFLIYFQGTGAADDSGLPNDRFFAVRPEGSVSTLKIQRTERGDSAVYLCASSHYSCCHNEQFFGPGTRLTVL.

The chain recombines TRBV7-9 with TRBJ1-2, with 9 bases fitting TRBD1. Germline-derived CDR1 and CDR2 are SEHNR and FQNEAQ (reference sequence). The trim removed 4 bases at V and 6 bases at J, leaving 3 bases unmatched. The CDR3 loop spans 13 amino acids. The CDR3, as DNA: TGTGCCAGCAGCTCCCGGGACAGGGATGGCTACACCTTC. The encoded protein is CASSSRDRDGYTF.